The rows below give T cell receptor beta chains drawn from one sample of a study of CD8+CD57+ T cells in acquired aplastic anemia. TCRdb reanalysed the reads using MiXCR and keeps one entry per CDR3 protein. In the table there are about 290,000 distinct CDR3 sequences, 56% of which are singletons. Input material: sorted CD4+, CD8+, or CD8+CD57+ T cells (not recorded which) from PBMCs. All receptors come from a human donor with aplastic anemia. Both conserved end residues are trimmed from each CDR3. The D gene is left open where the match is weak.

>.|TRBV7-9
ASTNTTGAKAF
>.|TRBV5-1
ASSMGGYGYT
>.|TRBV7-3
ASIRQEDYGYT
>.|TRBV19
ASSLWGAHWNTGAF
>.|TRBV6-4
ASSEGVSQSNQPQH
>.|TRBV12-5
ASSGGTYSYEQY
>.|TRBV15
ATSNVGSGNTIY
>.|TRBV12-3/TRBV12-4
ASSLGRRNTDTQY
>.|TRBV9
ASSLGFPSSYEQY
>TRBD2|TRBV15
ATSRGTSGRNEQF
>.|TRBV5-6
ASSLSIWQSNQPQH
>.|TRBV9
ASSDRDNNYEQY
>.|TRBV25-1
AISYNEQF
>TRBD2|TRBV7-2
ASSPFVAGSQETQY
>TRBD2|TRBV10-1
ASNAVTSGTDEQF
>.|TRBV5-5
ASSLGSPGDTQY
>TRBD1|TRBV10-2
ASSASRTGGWDYGYT
>.|TRBV15
ATSGIDRDGELF
>TRBD1|TRBV2
ASRADRVGNTEAF
>TRBD1|TRBV24-1
ATSDPPAGGRSNTEAF
>.|TRBV5-6
ASSLEGPNQPQY
>.|TRBV20-1
SAPWGNEQF
>TRBD1|TRBV9
ASSAGRTGGNTGELF
>TRBD1|TRBV5-6
ASSLGGQGRFTSPLH
>.|TRBV3-1
ASSTHGKQETQY
>.|TRBV5-1
ASSFGQSLNTEAV